The TCR beta chain under discussion was sequenced for a study of cytomegalovirus exposure and HLA in healthy donors. General observations from the study: Some segments of the V type, notably TRBV6-2 and TRBV6-3, were excluded as indistinguishable.

The PCR had 60 Vbeta and 13 Jbeta primers. Measured with immunoSEQ multiplex PCR; TCRdb has only the in-frame clones, and not every one. The sample lists 150,000 to 200,000 clones, 70% to 80% seen once, with 2% to 2.5% in the top ten. About this clone: Its cognate antigen is unknown.

With 6 bases removed from V and 9 bases from J, the gap between germline ends came to 10 bases. The germline CDR1 and CDR2 sequences are SNHLY and FYNNEI. The CDR3 runs to 11 residues. The TCR was taken from a woman aged 30 to 39 in good health and CMV-seropositive. The source material was PBMCs. V is TRBV2 and J is TRBJ2-3; weak D call: TRBD1 (5 bases). Here the CDR3 reads CASREKGTQYF. CDR3 nucleotide sequence: TGTGCCAGCAGGGAGAAGGGGACGCAGTATTTT.